This TCR beta chain is drawn from a study of cytomegalovirus exposure and HLA in healthy donors. Findings and caveats of the study: Among TCR beta chains of equal frequency, HLA-associated ones were more clonally expanded in a later analysis. Presence/absence results assume similar sequencing depth per donor, which may not hold. Data from an earlier analysis indicated that most TCR beta V segments were productive either about 90% or about 30% of the time.

PCR was performed using 60 Vbeta and 13 Jbeta primers. Sequencing was performed with immunoSEQ multiplex PCR; in TCRdb, only in-frame clones are kept and a portion is missing. Of 310,000 or so clones listed, about 87% are singletons. Nominally healthy donors were sampled, though unrecorded immune exposures were likely. CDR1 is SGHTA and CDR2 is FQGNSA in the germline V gene. V was pared by 5 bases and J by 2 bases, with 19 bases between. The CDR3 has 16 amino acids. Note on this clone: What it binds is not known.

This receptor was identified in a woman aged 18 to 35 in good health and CMV-seronegative. The chain combines TRBV7-2 with TRBJ2-7; tentatively, D is TRBD1 (6 bases). Sequenced material: PBMCs. In nucleotides, the CDR3 is TGTGCCAGCAGCCAAGCGTTCAGGGGCACTACCTACGAGCAGTACTTC. This encodes CASSQAFRGTTYEQYF.